The 27 T cell receptor beta chains reported below all come from one sample, sequenced in a study of blood T cell repertoires in COVID-19. This table comes from immunoSEQ multiplex PCR, and its TCRdb copy is limited to in-frame clones, with some not included. The repertoire holds around 280,000 clones, with more than 70% as singletons. Sequenced input: peripheral blood. The receptors here all came from a woman aged 25-40 years with COVID-19, enrolled during active disease.

This chain uses TRBV5-8 with TRBJ2-1, with 13 nucleotides matching TRBD2. The ends lost 6 bases at V and 4 bases at J; junction bases unmatched: 16. This CDR3 comprises 19 residues. The germline CDR1 and CDR2 sequences are SGHTS and YDEGEE. CDR3 coding DNA: TGTGCCAGCACGCGCGGACTAGCGGGAGTTGGTGGAGGGTACAATGAGCAGTTCTTC. Its translation is CASTRGLAGVGGGYNEQFF.

J is TRBJ2-6 and V is TRBV25-1; 8 bases agree with TRBD1. The germline V gene encodes CDR1 MGHDK and CDR2 SYGVNS. This CDR3 has 17 amino acids. The V segment lost 7 bases and the J segment 1 base; nucleotides outside the gene matches: 9. CDR3 in DNA: TGTGCCAGCACCTACCAGGACAGGGCGTCTGGGGCCAACGTCCTGACTTTC. This translates into CASTYQDRASGANVLTF.

In this sample, this clone turned up once. The chain links TRBV29-1 to TRBJ1-2; no clear D. The germline V gene has CDR1 SQVTM and CDR2 ANQGSEA. V was pared by 1 base and J by 6 bases, with 6 bases between. The CDR3 has 11 amino acids. In DNA form, the CDR3 reads TGCAGCGTTGAAGCCGGGGATGGCTACACCTTC. It is translated as CSVEAGDGYTF.

This clone was counted a single time. The chain is built from TRBV11-2 and TRBJ2-5; TRBD1 matches at 10 bases. V lost 1 base, J lost 5 bases, and 4 bases stayed unmatched. This CDR3 spans 15 amino acids. Germline values: CDR1 SGHAT, CDR2 FQNNGV. In nucleotides, the CDR3 is TGTGCCAGCAGCTTAGTGACAGGGGGCAGTGAGACCCAGTACTTC. Protein: CASSLVTGGSETQYF.

V and J are TRBV28 and TRBJ1-5, with D tentatively TRBD1 (5 bases). The V end lost 6 bases, the J end lost 0 bases, and 6 bases lay between the germline ends. Germline assignment: CDR1 MDHEN and CDR2 SYDVKM. The CDR3 covers 13 residues. CDR3 loop: CASRTDSNQPQHF. The CDR3 nucleotides read TGTGCCAGCAGGACAGATAGCAATCAGCCCCAGCATTTT. Full variable domain (remainder filled in from reference TRBV28 and TRBJ1-5): DVKVTQSSRYLVKRTGEKVFLECVQDMDHENMFWYRQDPGLGLRLIYFSYDVKMKEKGDIPEGYSVSREKKERFSLILESASTNQTSMYLCASRTDSNQPQHFGDGTRLSIL.

This clone is a singleton in its sample. The chain links TRBV2 to TRBJ1-1; D may be TRBD1 (5 bases). The CDR3 sequence is 13 residues long. Trimming took off 6 bases at V and 4 bases at J, with 12 bases between the two ends. Per the germline V gene, CDR1 is SNHLY and CDR2 is FYNNEI. CDR3 nucleotides: TGTGCCAGCAGGGTGGCCAGGGCCACTGAAGCTTTCTTT. Translation gives CASRVARATEAFF.

The V and J genes are TRBV19 and TRBJ2-7; TRBD2 agrees at 12 bases. Per germline, CDR1 LNHDA and CDR2 SQIVND (reference sequence). V gave up 6 bases and J gave up 2 bases; unmatched junction bases: 11. The CDR3 totals 17 residues. This chain's CDR3 is CASSRGLAGPYPYEQYF. The DNA for the CDR3 is TGTGCCAGTAGCAGGGGACTAGCGGGTCCCTACCCCTACGAGCAGTACTTC. Full variable domain (outside the CDR3, taken from reference TRBV19 and TRBJ2-7): DGGITQSPKYLFRKEGQNVTLSCEQNLNHDAMYWYRQDPGQGLRLIYYSQIVNDFQKGDIAEGYSVSREKKESFPLTVTSAQKNPTAFYLCASSRGLAGPYPYEQYFGPGTRLTVT.

The J gene is TRBJ1-3, the V gene TRBV21-1. TRBV21-1 is shown as a pseudogene. The CDR3 is made up of 13 amino acids. CDR3 in amino acids: CASSKLVGNTIYF. CDR3 DNA sequence: TGTGCCAGCAGCAAATTAGTTGGAAACACCATATATTTT.

The chain combines TRBV28 with TRBJ2-7; TRBD1 is a possible D gene (6 bases). Trimming pared 5 bases from V and 6 bases from J, leaving 17 bases between. The germline V gene encodes CDR1 MDHEN and CDR2 SYDVKM. This CDR3 is 14 amino acids long. CDR3 region: CASSPGDKEAEQYF. The CDR3 coding sequence is TGTGCCAGCAGTCCTGGGGACAAGGAGGCCGAGCAGTACTTC. Full variable domain (missing parts from reference TRBV28 and TRBJ2-7): DVKVTQSSRYLVKRTGEKVFLECVQDMDHENMFWYRQDPGLGLRLIYFSYDVKMKEKGDIPEGYSVSREKKERFSLILESASTNQTSMYLCASSPGDKEAEQYFGPGTRLTVT.

J is TRBJ1-2 and V is TRBV19, with 9 bases aligning to TRBD1. The V gene's germline CDR1 is LNHDA and CDR2 SQIVND (reference sequence). The CDR3 totals 16 residues. The ends lost 5 bases at V and 4 bases at J; junction bases unmatched: 11. The CDR3 spells CASSPPRDRAIYGYTF. The CDR3 region has the DNA TGTGCCAGTAGTCCCCCCCGGGACAGGGCCATCTATGGCTACACCTTC. Full variable domain (remainder filled in from reference TRBV19 and TRBJ1-2): DGGITQSPKYLFRKEGQNVTLSCEQNLNHDAMYWYRQDPGQGLRLIYYSQIVNDFQKGDIAEGYSVSREKKESFPLTVTSAQKNPTAFYLCASSPPRDRAIYGYTFGSGTRLTVV.

This clone was recorded only once. The chain recombines TRBV4-1 with TRBJ2-3; 10 nucleotides line up with TRBD2. V lost 2 bases to trimming and J lost 3 bases; unmatched junction nucleotides: 20. The CDR3 loop spans 21 amino acids. Germline assignment: CDR1 MGHRA and CDR2 YSYEKL. In nucleotides, the CDR3 is TGCGCCAGCAGCCAAATTCGCCGGGCTAGCGGGAGTGGCGTTAGGACAGATACGCAGTATTTT. Translation gives CASSQIRRASGSGVRTDTQYF.

The gene calls are TRBV30 and TRBJ1-4; TRBD1 matches at 8 bases. Germline loops: CDR1 GTSNPN, CDR2 SVGIG (reference sequence). Trimming at V came to 1 base and at J to 11 bases, leaving 6 bases not matched to a gene. The CDR3 sequence is 13 residues long. The CDR3 loop is CAWSAGGAGKLFF. CDR3 DNA: TGTGCCTGGAGTGCAGGGGGCGCGGGGAAACTGTTTTTT.

This clone was detected only once. The chain uses TRBV11-2 and TRBJ2-7; TRBD2 aligns across 12 bases. The junction had 7 bases not matched to a gene; V was cut back by 4 bases and J by 9 bases. Germline lookup yields CDR1 SGHAT and CDR2 FQNNGV. CDR3 length: 14 residues. The CDR3 loop is CASSSWTSGIVQYF. CDR3 bases: TGTGCCAGCAGCTCGTGGACTAGCGGGATTGTGCAGTACTTC. Together with reference TRBV11-2 and TRBJ2-7, the CDR3 gives the full variable domain: EAGVAQSPRYKIIEKRQSVAFWCNPISGHATLYWYQQILGQGPKLLIQFQNNGVVDDSQLPKDRFSAERLKGVDSTLKIQPAKLEDSAVYLCASSSWTSGIVQYFGPGTRLTVT.

This clone was found once. The genes are TRBV3-1 (or the pseudogene TRBV3-2) and TRBJ2-7; D is undetermined. Germline assignment: CDR1 LGHDT and CDR2 YNNKEL (reference sequence). The CDR3 is 13 residues long. V was pared by 0 bases and J by 6 bases, with 9 bases between. As DNA, the CDR3 is TGTGCCAGCAGCCAAGAAAGTTACGGCGAGCAGTACTTC. Its translation: CASSQESYGEQYF.

The chain is built from TRBV9 and TRBJ2-1, with 10 bases that match TRBD1. Looked up from germline, CDR1 is SGDLS and CDR2 is YYNGEE. Unmatched junction bases numbered 3, after V lost 0 bases and J lost 9 bases. The CDR3 runs to 14 residues. In DNA form, the CDR3 reads TGTGCCAGCAGCGTAGCGACAGGGGGCACTGAGCAGTTCTTC. It specifies CASSVATGGTEQFF.

V is TRBV3-1 (or the pseudogene TRBV3-2) and J is TRBJ2-2; possibly TRBD2 for D (6 bases). Germline assignment: CDR1 LGHDT and CDR2 YNNKEL (reference sequence). This CDR3 comprises 15 residues. Trimming took 1 base from V and 4 from J, leaving 10 bases between them. CDR3 nucleotide sequence: TGTGCCAGCAGCCAAGCCAACGGGGGCACCGGGGAGCTGTTTTTT. As protein: CASSQANGGTGELFF.

The V and J genes are TRBV21-1 and TRBJ2-3; TRBD1, the table's D call, lacks a check against the DNA. TRBV21-1 counts as a pseudogene. There are 16 residues in the CDR3. CDR3 DNA sequence: TGTGCCAGCAGCTCCGGGACAGGGTACGGGAAAGATACGCAGTATTTT. Its translation: CASSSGTGYGKDTQYF.

The chain couples TRBV7-2 to TRBJ1-5; D remains ambiguous. This CDR3 is built from 13 residues. V was clipped by 5 bases and J by 1 base, with 6 bases between them. Germline CDR1 and CDR2: SGHTA and FQGNSA. The CDR3 DNA sequence: TGTGCCAGCAGCGTACAGAGCAATCAGCCCCAGCATTTT. It codes for CASSVQSNQPQHF.

The chain is built from TRBV28 and TRBJ1-4; the D is unclear. Germline loops: CDR1 MDHEN, CDR2 SYDVKM. Trimming removed 2 bases from V and 2 bases from J, with 9 bases in between. The CDR3 length is 15 residues. CDR3 DNA sequence: TGTGCCAGCAGTTTAAAGCGGAGCACTAATGAAAAACTGTTTTTT. Residues: CASSLKRSTNEKLFF.

The CDR3 region has the DNA TGTGCCAGCAGTAGACTAGCGGCCCTCACCGGGGAGCTGTTTTTT. Its translation: CASSRLAALTGELFF. The V and J genes are TRBV27 and TRBJ2-2; 9 bases line up with TRBD2. The CDR3 extends over 15 amino acids. Germline loops: CDR1 MNHEY, CDR2 SMNVEV (reference sequence). Losses at the gene ends were 5 bases for V and 4 bases for J; bases not matched to a gene: 5.

The count of this clone is one. The V gene is TRBV18, the J gene TRBJ2-6; a possible D gene is TRBD2 (5 bases). Looked up from germline, CDR1 is KGHSH and CDR2 is LQKENI. V lost 8 bases and J 4 bases, leaving 12 bases between the germline ends. The CDR3 runs 14 residues. CDR3 in amino acids: CASKADPGANVLTF. CDR3 sequence (DNA): TGTGCCAGCAAAGCGGATCCCGGGGCCAACGTCCTGACTTTC. Full variable domain (rest looked up from reference TRBV18 and TRBJ2-6): NAGVMQNPRHLVRRRGQEARLRCSPMKGHSHVYWYRQLPEEGLKFMVYLQKENIIDESGMPKERFSAEFPKEGPSILRIQQVVRGDSAAYFCASKADPGANVLTFGAGSRLTVL.

This chain joins TRBV25-1 and TRBJ2-5; TRBD2 might be the D (5 bases). There are 13 residues in the CDR3. Germline loops: CDR1 MGHDK, CDR2 SYGVNS. The V and J ends lost 9 bases and 8 bases respectively, with 19 bases between them. The CDR3, as DNA: TGTGCCAGTACTGCAGGCTTCCCGGGAACCCAGTACTTC. Its translation is CASTAGFPGTQYF.

This sequence joins TRBV3-1 (or the pseudogene TRBV3-2) and TRBJ2-7, with D maybe TRBD2 (6 bases). The CDR3 has 18 amino acids. Deletions cut 3 bases from V and 2 bases from J, with 23 bases between. CDR1 is LGHDT, CDR2 YNNKEL, per germline (reference sequence). The CDR3: CASSQGRAWRDQPYEQYF. The CDR3 DNA reads as TGTGCCAGCAGCCAGGGGAGAGCTTGGAGGGATCAACCCTACGAGCAGTACTTC.

This sequence joins TRBV30 and TRBJ1-1, with 8 bases identical to TRBD1. The CDR3 totals 16 residues. Per germline, CDR1 GTSNPN and CDR2 SVGIG (reference sequence). The V gene end was trimmed by 3 bases and the J gene end by 2 bases; junction bases not matched to a gene: 11. The CDR3 sequence: CAWSDPLRGRNTEAFF. CDR3 nucleotides: TGTGCCTGGAGCGACCCTCTCAGGGGGCGTAACACTGAAGCTTTCTTT.

The chain has TRBV5-4 and TRBJ2-2; D is unresolved. Trimming cost V 6 bases and J 0 bases, with 21 bases left between them. Germline assignment: CDR1 SGHNT and CDR2 YYREEE (reference sequence). This CDR3 is built from 18 residues. The CDR3 DNA reads TGTGCCAGCACCACCCCCGCGCTCGGCGGAACGAACACCGGGGAGCTGTTTTTT. This codes for CASTTPALGGTNTGELFF.

The chain carries TRBV7-9 and TRBJ1-6, with TRBD1 identical over 11 bases. V trimming: 8 bases; J trimming: 10 bases; junction bases outside the gene matches: 4. CDR1 and CDR2 from the germline V gene are SEHNR and FQNEAQ (reference sequence). CDR3 length: 13 amino acids. CDR3 amino acids: CASGRTGGSPLHF. The CDR3 DNA sequence: TGTGCCAGCGGAAGGACAGGGGGCTCACCCCTCCACTTT.

This chain joins TRBV29-1 and TRBJ2-7, with D uncertain. Trimming removed 0 bases at V and 3 bases at J, with 9 bases between. Looked up from germline, CDR1 is SQVTM and CDR2 is ANQGSEA. The CDR3 is 13 amino acids. CDR3 sequence: CSVEDSGDYEQYF. The CDR3 coding sequence is TGCAGCGTTGAAGATTCAGGCGACTACGAGCAGTACTTC.